These 10 T cell receptor beta chains share one sample of origin, sequenced in a study of OX40 agonist ivuxolimab in advanced cancers. Generated by immunoSEQ multiplex PCR, the TCRdb table keeps only in-frame clones and is missing some. The sample consists of over 65,000 clones, approximately 90% of them appearing once. The sequences come from CD4+ or CD8+ T cells sorted from blood, collected in a trial of the OX40 agonist ivuxolimab. These receptors originate from an adult with an advanced solid tumor such as melanoma, head and neck, liver or kidney cancer.

The V and J genes are TRBV4-3 and TRBJ2-1; 8 bases fit TRBD1. The CDR3 is 15 amino acids. V gave up 2 bases and J gave up 5 bases; unmatched junction bases: 5. Germline CDR1 reads LGHNA; CDR2 reads YSLEER. The DNA for the CDR3 is TGCGCCAGCAGCCAACAGGGGGCCCCTGACAATGAGCAGTTCTTC. It specifies CASSQQGAPDNEQFF.

The CDR3 here is CASSRVDGQGWNQPQHF. CDR3 bases: TGTGCCAGTAGTAGGGTGGACGGGCAGGGATGGAATCAGCCCCAGCATTTT. The chain joins TRBV19 to TRBJ1-5; TRBD1 might be the D (5 bases). The CDR3 runs to 17 residues. Germline-derived CDR1 and CDR2 are LNHDA and SQIVND (reference sequence). The V and J ends lost 4 bases and 4 bases respectively, with 20 bases between them.

The chain links TRBV28 to TRBJ1-5; D is perhaps TRBD1 (6 bases). Trimming cost V 3 bases and J 5 bases, with 11 bases left between them. Germline assignment: CDR1 MDHEN and CDR2 SYDVKM. CDR3 size: 14 residues. The DNA of the CDR3 is TGTGCCAGCAGTTTCCAGGGGAGGGATCAGCCCCAGCATTTT. It codes for CASSFQGRDQPQHF.

V gene TRBV19 combines with J gene TRBJ2-3; D could derive from TRBD1 or TRBD2 (5 bases each). This CDR3 has 15 amino acids. CDR1 LNHDA and CDR2 SQIVND come from the germline V gene (reference sequence). V lost 7 bases, J lost 1 base, and 15 bases lay in between. The CDR3 protein is CASKRSSGRTDTQYF. Written as DNA, the CDR3 is TGTGCCAGTAAAAGGTCATCGGGACGCACAGATACGCAGTATTTT.

V gene TRBV30 combines with J gene TRBJ2-3; 12 nucleotides line up with TRBD2. Germline lookup yields CDR1 GTSNPN and CDR2 SVGIG (reference sequence). The CDR3 contains 15 residues. V gave up 4 bases and J gave up 3 bases; unmatched junction bases: 5. The CDR3 here is CAWTPSGRGTDTQYF. The CDR3 nucleotides read TGTGCCTGGACACCTAGCGGGAGGGGTACAGATACGCAGTATTTT.

This clone was picked up one time. The chain links TRBV7-9 to TRBJ2-4, with a weak D call TRBD2 (5 bases). Germline CDR1 SEHNR, CDR2 FQNEAQ (reference sequence). V was pared by 5 bases and J by 1 base, with 12 bases between. The CDR3 sequence is 15 residues long. The CDR3, as DNA: TGTGCCAGCAGCGCCATTGCGGGCGCCAAAAACATTCAGTACTTC. This codes for CASSAIAGAKNIQYF.

The chain links TRBV4-3 to TRBJ2-2, with 11 bases aligning to TRBD2. In germline, CDR1 is LGHNA, CDR2 YSLEER. Germline trimming cut 6 bases from V and 4 bases from J; bases unmatched to any gene: 4. This CDR3 has 15 residues. The DNA for the CDR3 is TGCGCCAGCAGAACTAGCGGGAGAATCACCGGGGAGCTGTTTTTT. Encoded protein: CASRTSGRITGELFF.

The gene calls are TRBV19 and TRBJ1-1, with D unclear. The V and J ends lost 3 bases and 1 base respectively, with 9 bases between them. The CDR3 runs 14 residues. Germline values: CDR1 LNHDA, CDR2 SQIVND (reference sequence). The DNA for the CDR3 is TGTGCCAGTAGTATTAGGGCCTCGAACACTGAAGCTTTCTTT. This encodes CASSIRASNTEAFF.

This clone was seen only once. The J gene is TRBJ2-6, the V gene TRBV19, with D possibly being TRBD2 (5 bases). CDR3 length equals 16 residues. The ends were cut back, 5 bases at V and 0 bases at J, with 11 bases in the middle. Germline CDR1 reads LNHDA; CDR2 reads SQIVND (reference sequence). The CDR3 reads CASSFWTGSGANVLTF. DNA of the CDR3: TGTGCCAGTAGTTTCTGGACTGGCTCTGGGGCCAACGTCCTGACTTTC.

The V call is TRBV5-8, the J call TRBJ1-4; 9 bases align to TRBD1. This CDR3 contains 17 residues. Germline assignment: CDR1 SGHTS and CDR2 YDEGEE. J was trimmed by 3 bases and V by 4 bases; bases with no gene match: 10. The CDR3 coding sequence is TGTGCCAGCAGCCAGGGACAGGGTTGGGTCGCTAATGAAAAACTGTTTTTT. Its protein product is CASSQGQGWVANEKLFF.